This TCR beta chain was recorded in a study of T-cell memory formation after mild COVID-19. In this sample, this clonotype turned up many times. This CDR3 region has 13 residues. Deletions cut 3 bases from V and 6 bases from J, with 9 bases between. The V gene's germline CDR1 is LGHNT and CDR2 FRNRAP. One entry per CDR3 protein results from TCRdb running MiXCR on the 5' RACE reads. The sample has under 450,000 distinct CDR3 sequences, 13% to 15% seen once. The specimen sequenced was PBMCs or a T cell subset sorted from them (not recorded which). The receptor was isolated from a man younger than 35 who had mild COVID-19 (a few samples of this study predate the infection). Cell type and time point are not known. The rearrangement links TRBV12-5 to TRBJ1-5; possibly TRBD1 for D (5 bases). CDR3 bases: TGTGCTAGTGGTTTCGGCGGGGGTCAGCCCCAGCATTTT. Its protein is CASGFGGGQPQHF.